This T cell receptor beta chain was observed in a study of T cell repertoires in aging, cancer and after chemotherapy. Study background: Glioblastoma patients receiving temozolomide-based therapy gave paired samples before and after chemotherapy. General study findings and limits: Compared with age-matched healthy donors, untreated hematological or solid cancer patients showed higher blood TCR clonality. Healthy donors lost TCR diversity with age mainly through richness, cancer patients through richness and evenness.

The CDR3 covers 15 residues. The germline V gene has CDR1 SEHNR and CDR2 FQNEAQ (reference sequence). Trimming removed 1 base from V and 5 bases from J, with 14 bases in between. About this clonotype itself: Its cognate antigen is unknown.

Rearranged V-D-J TRB sequences were amplified with a mixed TRB-A/B primer pool. One entry per CDR3 protein, called by TCRdb with MiXCR from the multiplex PCR reads. This sample yields about 3,000 distinct CDR3 sequences, of which over 20% are seen a single time; more than 3% belongs to the top ten. Peripheral blood genomic DNA, not sorted cells or RNA, was the template. This TCR was sampled from a human donor with a solid tumor. The source material was blood. The chain uses TRBV7-9 and TRBJ2-5; D may be TRBD1 (5 bases). The CDR3: CASSLGVGESETQYF. DNA of the CDR3: TGTGCCAGCAGCTTAGGCGTAGGGGAAAGCGAGACCCAGTACTTC.